This T cell receptor (beta chain) was recovered during a study of CD8+CD57+ T cells in acquired aplastic anemia. For the study at large: Sorted CD4+ and CD8+ cells yielded around 3.3 ug of DNA on average.

As regards this clonotype: The antigen is not known.

For CDR3 and TCR beta VDJ profiling, genomic DNA was the template used. TCRdb independently ran MiXCR on the reads; one entry per CDR3 protein. The data contain about 180,000 distinct CDR3 sequences, about 60% of them seen just once; the ten biggest clones take up approximately 42%. Study-level points and caveats: Patients and controls shared roughly 30 CD8+ CDR3 sequences, which appeared highly expressed in patients and within their immunodominant clones.

Trimming shortened V by 6 bases and J by 4 bases, and 9 bases separated the two germline ends. The CDR3 extends over 13 amino acids. Germline V gives CDR1 KGHDR, CDR2 SFDVKD. The sequenced patients had an expansion of CD8+CD57+ cells seen by flow cytometry. Every patient presented with severe acquired aplastic anemia. The study sampled blood from patients who had received no therapy. The V call is TRBV24-1, the J call TRBJ1-5; D remains unclear. The origin of this receptor is a human donor with aplastic anemia. The sample was sorted CD4+, CD8+, or CD8+CD57+ T cells (not recorded which) from PBMCs. CDR3 coding DNA: TGTGCCACCAGTAAAGGGTGGAATCAGCCCCAGCATTTT. Amino acids: CATSKGWNQPQHF.